The source of this TCR beta chain is a study of Graves' ophthalmopathy and Graves' hyperthyroidism. Findings of the study overall: A majority of expanded thyroid clonotypes exceeding 0.001 frequency were likewise present in blood.

This clonotype appeared many times. The target antigen is unknown. Researchers took RNA transcripts and amplified TCR beta CDR3 regions from them. The first round was an RT-PCR with HTBI primers, and the second round was a multiplex PCR. TCRdb re-called the multiplex PCR reads through MiXCR, storing one row per CDR3 protein. Here the sample spans 300,000 to 500,000 distinct CDR3 sequences, less than 20% being singletons. In germline, CDR1 is SEHNR, CDR2 FQNEAQ (reference sequence). The V gene end was trimmed by 5 bases and the J gene end by 6 bases; junction bases not matched to a gene: 12. The CDR3 is 15 amino acids.

This rearrangement joins TRBV7-9 to TRBJ2-7, with 8 bases lining up with TRBD1. The receptor comes from a woman under 30 with stable Graves' hyperthyroidism. Material for sequencing was peripheral blood. This CDR3 reads CASSKKQGALSEQYF. The CDR3 bases are TGTGCCAGCAGCAAGAAGCAGGGGGCTTTATCCGAGCAGTACTTC.